The present TCR beta chain was sequenced within a study of blood T cell repertoires in COVID-19. Whole-study context: Researchers got acute and convalescent COVID-19 samples from the United States, Italy and Spain. Sources were T cells, B-cell-depleted T cells, or PBMCs; the material itself was cDNA or gDNA.

Germline V CDR1 and CDR2: SQVTM, ANQGSEA. J was trimmed by 8 bases and V by 5 bases; bases with no gene match: 8. The CDR3 extends over 13 amino acids. Source study methods: Cell counts per sample came from amplifying reference gene primers. This table comes from immunoSEQ multiplex PCR, and its TCRdb copy is limited to in-frame clones, with some not included. V and J calls and clone size are those listed in that table; D and trimming were worked out from the DNA. The sample lists 310,000 or so clones, 88% occurring once. This sequence originates from a woman aged 50 to 60 with active or convalescent COVID-19. The material sequenced was peripheral blood. The chain couples TRBV29-1 to TRBJ2-1; TRBD2 aligns across 8 bases. This CDR3 is CSVSSGRSYEQFF. As DNA, the CDR3 is TGCAGCGTTTCCAGCGGGAGATCCTATGAGCAGTTCTTC.